One and the same sample provided the 24 T cell receptor beta chains below, sequenced in a study of cytomegalovirus exposure and HLA in healthy donors. The PCR ran on 60 Vbeta and 13 Jbeta primers. Here immunoSEQ multiplex PCR was the method, and the copy in TCRdb shows in-frame clones only, minus some. Seen here are under 150,000 clones, about 78% observed once, and the top ten hold approximately 5%. The material sequenced was PBMCs. The origin of the receptors is a woman in her 30s in good health and CMV-seropositive.

The chain couples TRBV9 to TRBJ1-6; D remains ambiguous. V lost 1 base and J lost 7, with 3 bases in between. In germline, CDR1 is SGDLS, CDR2 YYNGEE. The CDR3 has 12 residues. The CDR3 DNA reads as TGTGCCAGCAGCGTACCAAATTCACCCCTCCACTTT. Translated, it gives CASSVPNSPLHF. The full variable domain, its missing parts supplied by reference TRBV9 and TRBJ1-6, is DSGVTQTPKHLITATGQRVTLRCSPRSGDLSVYWYQQSLDQGLQFLIQYYNGEERAKGNILERFSAQQFPDLHSELNLSSLELGDSALYFCASSVPNSPLHFGNGTRLTVT.

CDR3: CASSLTGLDTIYF. DNA of the CDR3: TGTGCCAGCAGCTTAACGGGTTTAGACACCATATATTTT. This sequence joins TRBV7-9 and TRBJ1-3; D gene ambiguous. This CDR3 is built from 13 residues. The V gene's germline CDR1 is SEHNR and CDR2 FQNEAQ (reference sequence). The V and J ends lost 2 bases and 8 bases respectively, with 10 bases between them.

The chain carries TRBV19 and TRBJ2-3; the match to TRBD2 covers 9 bases. V lost 3 bases, J lost 2 bases, and 12 bases stayed unmatched. Germline V gene data show CDR1 as LNHDA and CDR2 as SQIVND (reference sequence). This CDR3 region has 18 residues. CDR3 DNA sequence: TGTGCCAGTAGTATTCGCTCGACAAGGACTAGCGCCACAGATACGCAGTATTTT. Its protein product is CASSIRSTRTSATDTQYF.

The chain recombines TRBV19 with TRBJ1-1; the D gene is possibly TRBD1 (6 bases). The CDR3 spans 14 residues. Trimming left V 5 bases short and J 1 base short, with 11 bases between. CDR1 is LNHDA and CDR2 is SQIVND in the germline V gene (reference sequence). The CDR3 DNA is TGTGCCAGTAGTTTGGCGACAGGGAACACTGAAGCTTTCTTT. It is translated as CASSLATGNTEAFF.

This rearrangement joins TRBV7-2 to TRBJ1-5; D remains ambiguous. This CDR3 is built from 15 residues. Germline V gene lookup returns CDR1 SGHTA and CDR2 FQGNSA. V was clipped by 5 bases and J by 0 bases, with 11 bases between them. The CDR3 reads CASSPDWDSNQPQHF. Written as DNA, the CDR3 is TGTGCCAGCAGCCCGGACTGGGATAGCAATCAGCCCCAGCATTTT.

The chain is built from TRBV9 and TRBJ1-1, with 8 bases that match TRBD1. This CDR3 comprises 14 residues. Germline V gene sequence: CDR1 SGDLS, CDR2 YYNGEE. V was clipped by 4 bases and J by 7 bases; unmatched bases: 9. Here the CDR3 reads CASSPRTGTLEAFF. The CDR3 nucleotides are TGTGCCAGCAGCCCAAGGACAGGGACCCTTGAAGCTTTCTTT.

On this clone itself: Within the sample, other DNA sequences also encode this same CDR3. V is TRBV6-5 and J is TRBJ2-7, with TRBD2 matching over 7 bases. Germline V lookup: CDR1 MNHEY, CDR2 SVGAGI. With 4 bases clipped from V and 5 bases from J, the junction kept 11 bases outside the gene matches. The CDR3 runs 15 residues. The CDR3 region has the DNA TGTGCCAGCAGTTCCGAAGCGGGAAATAGCAACGAGCAGTACTTC. This encodes CASSSEAGNSNEQYF.

J is TRBJ2-7 and V is TRBV7-2; TRBD1 aligns across 7 bases. Germline CDR1 and CDR2: SGHTA and FQGNSA. There are 15 residues in the CDR3. V shed 3 bases, J shed 4 bases, and the junction held 9 bases outside the gene matches. DNA for the CDR3: TGTGCCAGCAGCTTCTCACTCGGGACAGAGTACGAGCAGTACTTC. Its protein product is CASSFSLGTEYEQYF.

The chain recombines TRBV30 with TRBJ1-5, with D possibly TRBD1 on 5 matching bases. The CDR3 extends over 14 amino acids. V gave up 2 bases and J gave up 6 bases, with 14 bases separating them. Germline CDR1 is GTSNPN and CDR2 is SVGIG (reference sequence). CDR3 sequence (DNA): TGTGCCTGGAGTCCCCCTCCAGGGATTCAGCCCCAGCATTTT. Translating gives CAWSPPPGIQPQHF.

CDR3 sequence: CASSEDSMGRLLNEQYF. CDR3 DNA sequence: TGTGCCAGCAGTGAAGATAGTATGGGCAGGTTGCTAAACGAGCAGTACTTC. This chain joins TRBV6-1 and TRBJ2-7; D gene uncertain. CDR1 and CDR2 from the germline V gene are MNHNS and SASEGT. The V gene lost 1 base and the J gene lost 5 bases, with 21 bases spanning the gap. The CDR3 has 17 residues.

About this clone itself: The germline gene is not matched at one end of the junction; a read error may be the cause. This sample also contains other DNA sequences that code for the same CDR3. The V and J genes are TRBV29-1 and TRBJ1-1, with D maybe TRBD1 (5 bases). CDR1 SQVTM and CDR2 ANQGSEA come from the germline V gene. This CDR3 has 13 amino acids. CDR3 in amino acids: CSVARQLNTEAFF. Here the CDR3 DNA reads TGCAGCGTGGCGAGACAGCTGAACACTGAAGCTTTCTTC.

This clone was recorded a few times. This chain's CDR3 is CASSETGQGNTEAFF. DNA for the CDR3: TGTGCCAGCAGTGAAACGGGACAGGGGAACACTGAAGCTTTCTTT. The chain has TRBV6-1 and TRBJ1-1, with 9 bases aligning to TRBD1. CDR3 size: 15 residues. V dropped 2 bases and J dropped 1; count of bases not matched to a gene: 2. Germline loops: CDR1 MNHNS, CDR2 SASEGT.

This chain uses TRBV19 with TRBJ2-1, with 10 bases that match TRBD2. This CDR3 has 16 amino acids. CDR1 LNHDA and CDR2 SQIVND come from the germline V gene (reference sequence). The V segment lost 8 bases and the J segment 7 bases; nucleotides outside the gene matches: 14. The CDR3 DNA reads TGTGCCAGTCGAAAAGGGGTGGCTAGCGGGAGTAATGAGCAGTTCTTC. Amino acids: CASRKGVASGSNEQFF.

This chain links TRBV9 with TRBJ1-2; 10 bases agree with TRBD1. Looked up from germline, CDR1 is SGDLS and CDR2 is YYNGEE. Trimming removed 4 bases from V and 8 bases from J; junction bases left unmatched: 8. The CDR3 has 14 amino acids. CDR3 sequence (DNA): TGTGCCAGCAGCCCAAGACAGGGGGCTGGAGGCTACACCTTC. Amino acid sequence: CASSPRQGAGGYTF.

The chain links TRBV5-1 to TRBJ2-3; D might be TRBD1 (6 bases). V lost 0 bases and J 4 bases, leaving 15 bases between the germline ends. Germline V CDR1 and CDR2: SGHRS, YFSETQ. This CDR3 is built from 16 residues. This CDR3 is CASSLGLDSQADTQYF. The DNA for the CDR3 is TGCGCCAGCAGCTTGGGTTTGGACAGCCAGGCAGATACGCAGTATTTT.

This clone appeared a single time. At one boundary the junction diverges from the germline segment, which might be a read error. V is TRBV10-2 and J is TRBJ1-6, with TRBD1 identical over 8 bases. Germline V gene lookup returns CDR1 WSHSY and CDR2 SAAADI. The CDR3 has 14 amino acids. CDR3 region: CASSDWTGTNLLDF. The CDR3 nucleotides read TGCGCCAGCAGTGATTGGACAGGGACAAACCTCTTGGACTTT.

V and J are TRBV29-1 and TRBJ1-1, with D unresolved. The CDR3 runs 13 residues. Germline V gene lookup returns CDR1 SQVTM and CDR2 ANQGSEA. The ends were cut back, 6 bases at V and 1 base at J, with 12 bases in the middle. The CDR3 DNA follows: TGCAGCGTCAAGACATTTGGGAACACTGAAGCTTTCTTT. Residues: CSVKTFGNTEAFF.

This rearrangement joins TRBV27 to TRBJ1-1; 8 bases are a match to TRBD1. Germline CDR1 and CDR2: MNHEY and SMNVEV (reference sequence). V lost 4 bases to trimming and J lost 7 bases; unmatched junction nucleotides: 11. The CDR3 consists of 15 residues. Written as DNA, the CDR3 is TGTGCCAGCAGTTACCTGGACAGGGAAAAGGGTGAAGCTTTCTTT. This translates into CASSYLDREKGEAFF.

The chain carries TRBV11-3 and TRBJ1-1; D is uncertain. Per the germline V gene, CDR1 is SGHNT and CDR2 is YENEEA. The CDR3 runs to 11 residues. The V end lost 5 bases, the J end lost 7 bases, and 8 bases lay between the germline ends. The CDR3 sequence: CASSLTGEAFF. The DNA of the CDR3 is TGTGCCAGCAGCCTAACGGGTGAAGCTTTCTTT.

The rearrangement joins TRBV2 to TRBJ1-2; D not certain. From germline, CDR1 is SNHLY and CDR2 FYNNEI. Trimming took off 1 base at V and 5 bases at J, with 11 bases between the two ends. The CDR3 contains 14 residues. CDR3 region: CASSEVYSDYGYTF. DNA of the CDR3: TGTGCCAGCAGTGAAGTATACAGTGATTATGGCTACACCTTC.

The chain recombines TRBV2 with TRBJ2-7; a possible D gene is TRBD2 (5 bases). Trimming cost V 6 bases and J 2 bases, with 14 bases left between them. The CDR3 covers 14 residues. Germline loops: CDR1 SNHLY, CDR2 FYNNEI. In nucleotides, the CDR3 is TGTGCCAGCAGCAACTACGGAGGACCCTACGAGCAGTACTTC. This codes for CASSNYGGPYEQYF.

V is TRBV10-3 and J is TRBJ1-2, with unresolved D. CDR1 and CDR2 from the germline V gene are ENHRY and SYGVKD. The V end lost 2 bases, the J end lost 5 bases, and 6 bases lay between the germline ends. This CDR3 comprises 12 residues. CDR3 sequence reads: CAISEGAYGYTF. CDR3 DNA sequence: TGTGCCATCAGTGAGGGAGCTTATGGCTACACCTTC.

The chain recombines TRBV4-1 with TRBJ2-3; tentative D call: TRBD2 (6 bases). Trimming removed 4 bases at V and 4 bases at J, with 12 bases between. The CDR3 is 14 residues long. CDR1 and CDR2 (germline): MGHRA, YSYEKL. The CDR3 DNA follows: TGCGCCAGCAGCCGGACGGGAGCCGCAGATACGCAGTATTTT. Its protein product is CASSRTGAADTQYF.

The chain is built from TRBV28 and TRBJ2-1; possibly TRBD2 for D (6 bases). The V gene's germline CDR1 is MDHEN and CDR2 SYDVKM. CDR3 length: 16 amino acids. V lost 6 bases and J lost 4, with 19 bases in between. The CDR3 nucleotides are TGTGCCAGCAGCTTAGATATAGCGGTACTTTACAATGAGCAGTTCTTC. It yields the protein CASSLDIAVLYNEQFF. Full variable domain (rest looked up from reference TRBV28 and TRBJ2-1): DVKVTQSSRYLVKRTGEKVFLECVQDMDHENMFWYRQDPGLGLRLIYFSYDVKMKEKGDIPEGYSVSREKKERFSLILESASTNQTSMYLCASSLDIAVLYNEQFFGPGTRLTVL.